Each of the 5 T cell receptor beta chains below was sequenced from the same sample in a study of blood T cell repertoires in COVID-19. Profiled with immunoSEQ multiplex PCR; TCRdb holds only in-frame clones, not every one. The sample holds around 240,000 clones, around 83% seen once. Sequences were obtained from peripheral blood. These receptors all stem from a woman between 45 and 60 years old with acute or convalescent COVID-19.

The CDR3 bases are TGTGCCAGCAGTGAGAGGGACAGGGCACTTCTGTTTTTT. Protein product: CASSERDRALLFF. This chain uses TRBV12-3 or TRBV12-4 with TRBJ1-4; 9 bases match TRBD1. This CDR3 is 13 amino acids long. The junction had 9 bases not matched to a gene; V was cut back by 5 bases and J by 14 bases.

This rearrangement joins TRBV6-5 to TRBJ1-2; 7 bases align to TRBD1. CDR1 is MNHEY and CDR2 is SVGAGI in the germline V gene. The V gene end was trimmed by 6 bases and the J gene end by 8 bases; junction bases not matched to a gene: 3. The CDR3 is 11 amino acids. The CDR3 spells CASSNRGGYTF. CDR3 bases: TGTGCCAGCAGCAACAGGGGAGGCTACACCTTC.

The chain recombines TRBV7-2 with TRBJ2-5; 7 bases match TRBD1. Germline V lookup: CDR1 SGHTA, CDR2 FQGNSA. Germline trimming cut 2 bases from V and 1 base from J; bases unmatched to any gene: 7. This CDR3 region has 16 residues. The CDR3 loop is CASSLRAGGLQETQYF. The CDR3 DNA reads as TGTGCCAGCAGCTTACGGGCAGGGGGTCTCCAAGAGACCCAGTACTTC.

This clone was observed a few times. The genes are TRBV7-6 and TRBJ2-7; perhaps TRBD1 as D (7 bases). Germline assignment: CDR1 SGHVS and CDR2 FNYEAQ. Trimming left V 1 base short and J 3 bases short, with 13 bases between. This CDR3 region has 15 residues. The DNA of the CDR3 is TGTGCCAGCAGCTTAGGCGGGACAGTGGACTACGAGCAGTACTTC. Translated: CASSLGGTVDYEQYF.

This CDR3 reads CASSAGSYYNSPLHF. The CDR3 DNA sequence: TGTGCCAGCAGCGCAGGCTCTTACTATAATTCACCCCTCCACTTT. The chain joins TRBV11-2 to TRBJ1-6, with unresolved D. Germline-derived CDR1 and CDR2 are SGHAT and FQNNGV. CDR3 length equals 15 residues. Trimming shortened V by 5 bases and J by 3 bases, and 11 bases separated the two germline ends.